A selection of T cell receptor beta chains follows, all from one sample in a study of blood T cell repertoires in COVID-19. Here immunoSEQ multiplex PCR was the method, and the copy in TCRdb shows in-frame clones only, minus some. Of about 250,000 clones detected, roughly 85% appear once; the ten largest clones hold around 4.5%. The source material was PBMCs or T cells enriched from blood (not recorded which). Receptors were obtained from a woman aged 25 to 39 who had recovered from COVID-19. The CDR3 runs from the conserved cysteine through the conserved F or W. D genes are given only for firm matches. Size values are once, few and many counts, or a class for expanded clones, and some rows have none.

CDR3	DNA	D	V	J	size
CAINSGGANTQYF	TGTGCCATCAATAGCGGGGGGGCTAATACGCAGTATTTT	TRBD2	TRBV10-3	TRBJ2-3	once
CAWSSDYGYTF	TGTGCCTGGAGTTCCGACTATGGCTACACCTTC	NA	TRBV30	TRBJ1-2	few
CASSRTRGGRGAEAFF	TGCGCCAGCAGCCGAACCCGGGGGGGGCGCGGGGCTGAAGCTTTCTTT	NA	TRBV4-1	TRBJ1-1	NA
CASSESRGFSGNTIYF	TGTGCCAGCAGTGAGAGCAGGGGGTTCTCTGGAAACACCATATATTTT	TRBD1	TRBV2	TRBJ1-3	NA
CASSTRALYEQYF	TGTGCCAGCAGTACCAGGGCCCTCTACGAGCAGTACTTC	NA	TRBV2	TRBJ2-7	NA
CASGRGLLEKLFF	TGTGCCAGCGGCAGGGGGCTTTTGGAAAAACTGTTTTTT	TRBD1	TRBV6-5	TRBJ1-4	NA
CASSRSGGQFF	TGTGCCAGCAGTCGGTCGGGGGGGCAGTTCTTC	TRBD2	TRBV12-3/TRBV12-4	TRBJ2-1	many
CASSSTLGLAGVYEQYF	TGTGCCAGCAGCTCGACCCTGGGACTAGCGGGGGTTTACGAGCAGTACTTC	TRBD2	TRBV11-2	TRBJ2-7	NA
CASSQTIGGTMNTEAFF	TGTGCCAGCAGCCAAACTATAGGGGGGACTATGAACACTGAAGCTTTCTTT	NA	TRBV14	TRBJ1-1	NA
CASSDQGGSSYGYTF	TGCGCCAGCAGCGATCAAGGGGGATCCAGCTATGGCTACACCTTC	NA	TRBV5-1	TRBJ1-2	NA
CASSAAGGSKETQYF	TGTGCCAGCAGCGCCGCAGGGGGTTCGAAAGAGACCCAGTACTTC	TRBD1	TRBV9	TRBJ2-5	NA
CASLGAGETQYF	TGTGCCAGCCTGGGGGCAGGAGAGACCCAGTACTTC	NA	TRBV6-5	TRBJ2-5	NA
CASSLDTTNYGYTF	TGTGCCAGCTCACTGGACACTACTAACTATGGCTACACCTTC	NA	TRBV18	TRBJ1-2	NA
CASSEAGVGTEAFF	TGTGCCAGCAGTGAAGCAGGGGTAGGCACTGAAGCTTTCTTT	NA	TRBV2	TRBJ1-1	NA
CASSQWTGEMQAFF	TGTGCCAGCAGCCAGTGGACAGGGGAGATGCAGGCTTTCTTT	TRBD1	TRBV3-1/TRBV3-2	TRBJ1-1	NA
CASSLSGNGNNEQFF	TGTGCCAGCAGCTTATCAGGGAATGGGAACAATGAGCAGTTCTTC	NA	TRBV11-3	TRBJ2-1	NA
CASAPAGGSYEQYF	TGTGCCTCCGCCCCGGCAGGGGGCTCCTACGAGCAGTACTTC	TRBD1	TRBV6-5	TRBJ2-7	NA
CSVEENGLAGDQETQYF	TGCAGCGTTGAAGAGAACGGGCTAGCGGGGGACCAAGAGACCCAGTACTTC	TRBD2	TRBV29-1	TRBJ2-5	NA
CSASYFTGSYEQYF	TGCAGTGCTAGTTATTTTACAGGGTCCTACGAGCAGTACTTC	NA	TRBV20-1	TRBJ2-7	NA
CASSVLQGPPQPQHF	TGTGCCAGTAGCGTTCTTCAGGGGCCCCCTCAGCCCCAGCATTTT	NA	TRBV19	TRBJ1-5	NA
CASSQEEGAVPNYGYTF	TGTGCCAGCAGCCAAGAGGAGGGGGCAGTGCCTAACTATGGCTACACCTTC	TRBD1	TRBV4-2	TRBJ1-2	once
CASSFRGLGEQFF	TGTGCCAGCAGCTTTAGAGGGCTCGGGGAGCAGTTCTTC	NA	TRBV11-2	TRBJ2-1	NA
CASSDSPTSGGTDTQYF	TGTGCCAGCAGTGACTCCCCAACTAGCGGGGGCACAGATACGCAGTATTTT	TRBD2	TRBV6-4	TRBJ2-3	few
CASSLTGGDGYTF	TGTGCCAGCAGCTTGACAGGGGGTGACGGCTACACCTTC	TRBD1	TRBV5-4	TRBJ1-2	NA